The 24 T cell receptor beta chains below come from one sample, sequenced in a study of neurological immune-mediated disorders. TCRdb analysed the 5' RACE reads with MiXCR anew, one entry per CDR3 protein. Among more than 25,000 distinct CDR3 sequences listed, 4% were seen once. The sequencing sample was made of CD4+ T cells from blood. All receptors come from a woman between 40 and 55 years old in good health.

This clonotype has a count of ten or more. This chain links TRBV18 with TRBJ2-5; 7 bases fit TRBD2. This CDR3 has 15 amino acids. V shed 2 bases, J shed 3 bases, and the junction held 6 bases outside the gene matches. The germline CDR1 and CDR2 sequences are KGHSH and LQKENI. The CDR3 protein is CASSPIPSGEETQYF. CDR3 DNA: TGTGCCAGCTCACCAATTCCTAGCGGCGAAGAGACCCAGTACTTC.

This clonotype appeared many times. This rearrangement joins TRBV5-5 to TRBJ2-7; D ambiguous. CDR3 length: 15 amino acids. V shed 0 bases and J shed 6 bases, with 16 bases lying between them. CDR1 and CDR2 from the germline V gene are SGHKS and YYEKEE (reference sequence). CDR3 protein: CASSLEGPALGEQYF. The CDR3 DNA reads as TGTGCCAGCAGCTTGGAAGGTCCAGCGCTTGGCGAGCAGTACTTC.

In this sample, this clonotype turned up many times. The V call is TRBV28, the J call TRBJ2-1; D remains ambiguous. Per germline, CDR1 MDHEN and CDR2 SYDVKM. The CDR3 totals 12 residues. V was trimmed by 3 bases and J by 10 bases, leaving 10 bases between them. CDR3 bases: TGTGCCAGCAGTTTGATAGCAGCAGAGCAGTTCTTC. Protein: CASSLIAAEQFF.

The table lists this clonotype with many counts. The chain employs TRBV7-2 and TRBJ2-2; D gene ambiguous. Trimming stripped 1 base from V and 7 bases from J, with 7 bases between. The germline CDR1 and CDR2 sequences are SGHTA and FQGNSA. CDR3 length: 13 amino acids. This chain's CDR3 is CASSLVSGGELFF. The CDR3 nucleotides read TGTGCCAGCAGCTTAGTTAGTGGCGGGGAGCTGTTTTTT.

Ten or more counts support this clonotype. The V and J genes are TRBV28 and TRBJ2-3; D is possibly TRBD1 or TRBD2 (6 bases each). Germline V gene data show CDR1 as MDHEN and CDR2 as SYDVKM. There are 17 residues in the CDR3. Trimming left V 8 bases short and J 7 bases short, with 28 bases between. The CDR3 coding sequence is TGTGCCAGCCTCAATCGGGGAAGGCGGGATAGGGGGAATACGCAGTATTTT. This codes for CASLNRGRRDRGNTQYF.

V gene TRBV5-6 combines with J gene TRBJ2-1, with D maybe TRBD2 (6 bases). The length of the CDR3 is 14 residues. V shed 5 bases and J shed 0 bases, with 9 bases lying between them. The germline CDR1 and CDR2 sequences are SGHDT and YYEEEE. The CDR3 here is CASSLTSSYNEQFF. In DNA form, the CDR3 reads TGTGCCAGCAGTTTGACTAGCTCCTACAATGAGCAGTTCTTC.

This clonotype has at least ten counts. The genes are TRBV28 and TRBJ1-3; D not resolved. Germline values: CDR1 MDHEN, CDR2 SYDVKM. This CDR3 has 12 residues. Trimming left V 7 bases short and J 7 bases short, with 11 bases between. CDR3 region: CASTQTGNTIYF. DNA for the CDR3: TGTGCCAGCACCCAAACGGGGAACACCATATATTTT.

This clonotype was counted ten times or more. This chain joins TRBV5-1 and TRBJ2-7; 14 bases map to TRBD2. The CDR3 runs to 15 residues. Germline CDR1 reads SGHRS; CDR2 reads YFSETQ. V shed 3 bases and J 6 bases; nucleotides not matched to a gene: 5. In nucleotides, the CDR3 is TGCGCCAGCAGCTGGACCGGGACTAGCGGGAGCGAGCAGTACTTC. It encodes CASSWTGTSGSEQYF.

This clonotype was observed many times. V is TRBV5-6 and J is TRBJ2-3; 11 bases are shared with TRBD2. CDR1 and CDR2 (germline): SGHDT, YYEEEE. CDR3 length equals 15 residues. The V segment lost 1 base and the J segment 6 bases; nucleotides outside the gene matches: 4. In DNA form, the CDR3 reads TGTGCCAGCAGCTTGAATAGCGGGGGGGCGGATACGCAGTATTTT. Encoded protein: CASSLNSGGADTQYF.

There are many counts of this clonotype. This chain links TRBV3-1 with TRBJ1-6; 7 nucleotides line up with TRBD1. The CDR3 is made up of 15 amino acids. The V gene's germline CDR1 is LGHDT and CDR2 YNNKEL (reference sequence). Trimming removed 4 bases from V and 7 bases from J; junction bases left unmatched: 7. This CDR3 reads CASSPSDRANSPLHF. The CDR3 DNA reads TGTGCCAGCAGCCCCTCCGACAGGGCCAATTCACCCCTCCACTTT.

This clonotype was detected many times. The CDR3 protein is CASSITAALGGYTF. As DNA, the CDR3 is TGTGCCAGTAGTATTACCGCGGCACTTGGGGGCTACACCTTC. V gene TRBV19 combines with J gene TRBJ1-2; D not resolved. The length of the CDR3 is 14 residues. Germline-derived CDR1 and CDR2 are LNHDA and SQIVND (reference sequence). The germline V and J ends were trimmed by 3 bases and 8 bases, with 16 bases remaining between them.

This clonotype was seen repeatedly, ten times or more. This chain uses TRBV20-1 with TRBJ2-5; the D gene is possibly TRBD2 (5 bases). The CDR3 is 15 amino acids. The V gene's germline CDR1 is DFQATT and CDR2 SNEGSKA (reference sequence). Trimming pared 0 bases from V and 1 base from J, leaving 12 bases between. The CDR3 nucleotides read TGCAGTGCTAGAGATTCAGCGGAGAGCCAAGAGACCCAGTACTTC. This codes for CSARDSAESQETQYF.

The table lists this clonotype with many counts. The rearrangement joins TRBV11-2 to TRBJ1-2; 9 nucleotides line up with TRBD1. Unmatched junction bases numbered 8, after V lost 6 bases and J lost 6 bases. Germline assignment: CDR1 SGHAT and CDR2 FQNNGV. The CDR3 length is 14 residues. The CDR3 DNA reads as TGTGCCAGCAGACGACCGGGACAGGGTAATGGCTACACCTTC. Amino acids: CASRRPGQGNGYTF.

This clonotype was observed at least ten times. The chain combines TRBV20-1 with TRBJ2-1; tentative D call: TRBD1 (6 bases). Germline lookup yields CDR1 DFQATT and CDR2 SNEGSKA (reference sequence). V was shortened by 5 bases and J by 9 bases, with 26 bases between the two germline ends. There are 16 residues in the CDR3. The CDR3 DNA reads TGCAGTGCTGCCATCAGGGGAGAGTTCCTCCGGGGTGAGCAGTTCTTC. It encodes CSAAIRGEFLRGEQFF.

This clonotype was observed at least ten times. The chain uses TRBV12-3 or TRBV12-4 and TRBJ2-1; D might be TRBD1 (5 bases). V was clipped by 5 bases and J by 7 bases, with 12 bases between them. This CDR3 is 13 amino acids long. Written as DNA, the CDR3 is TGTGCCAGCAGTCAAGCGCAGGGAAATGAGCAGTTCTTC. This sequence encodes CASSQAQGNEQFF.

This clonotype was recorded many times. The chain employs TRBV12-3 or TRBV12-4 and TRBJ2-1; D possibly matches TRBD1 or TRBD2 (5 bases each). There are 13 residues in the CDR3. Trimming left V 4 bases short and J 15 bases short, with 19 bases between. This CDR3 reads CASSSARSGRPFF. CDR3 nucleotides: TGTGCCAGCAGTTCCGCTCGCTCAGGGAGACCGTTCTTC.

The V and J genes are TRBV4-1 and TRBJ2-7, with D possibly being TRBD2 (6 bases). CDR3 length: 15 amino acids. CDR1 MGHRA and CDR2 YSYEKL come from the germline V gene. The CDR3 sequence is CSSSPTEAGIYEQYF. CDR3 bases: TGCTCTAGCAGCCCGACCGAGGCGGGGATCTACGAGCAGTACTTC.

In its sample, this clonotype was seen many times. V is TRBV7-8 and J is TRBJ2-5; D may be TRBD1 or TRBD2 (5 bases each). V was clipped by 5 bases and J by 3 bases, with 19 bases between them. The CDR3 spans 16 residues. Per the germline V gene, CDR1 is SGHVS and CDR2 is FQNEAQ. CDR3 coding DNA: TGTGCCAGCAGCCTAACCCCGGGACGGACAAAAGAGACCCAGTACTTC. Amino acid sequence: CASSLTPGRTKETQYF.

This clonotype was detected ten times or more. The J gene is TRBJ1-5, the V gene TRBV20-1, with TRBD1 as a possible D gene (6 bases). This CDR3 region has 12 residues. V was clipped by 6 bases and J by 5 bases, with 11 bases between them. The germline V gene has CDR1 DFQATT and CDR2 SNEGSKA (reference sequence). The CDR3 nucleotides are TGCAGTGCGCTACAGGGCGATCAGCCCCAGCATTTT. This translates into CSALQGDQPQHF.

Relative to its sample, this clonotype is medium-sized. The rearrangement links TRBV10-2 to TRBJ2-2; 8 nucleotides agree with TRBD1. The V gene's germline CDR1 is WSHSY and CDR2 SAAADI. Unmatched junction bases numbered 5, after V lost 4 bases and J lost 4 bases. The CDR3 has 15 residues. The CDR3 loop reads CASSVGQGGTGELFF. CDR3 DNA: TGCGCCAGCAGTGTCGGACAGGGAGGCACCGGGGAGCTGTTTTTT.

This clonotype was observed at least ten times. V usage is TRBV30 and J usage is TRBJ1-1, with a tentative D call TRBD1 (6 bases). In germline, CDR1 is GTSNPN, CDR2 SVGIG (reference sequence). The CDR3 runs 13 residues. Trimming took 2 bases from V and 3 from J, leaving 10 bases between them. The CDR3 loop reads CAWSTGLHTEAFF. The DNA of the CDR3 is TGTGCCTGGAGTACAGGGCTACACACTGAAGCTTTCTTT.

This clonotype was found many times. The chain couples TRBV2 to TRBJ2-5, with D uncertain. The CDR3 consists of 14 residues. The V end lost 4 bases, the J end lost 5 bases, and 14 bases lay between the germline ends. Germline CDR1 reads SNHLY; CDR2 reads FYNNEI. The CDR3 spells CASSVMGTAETQYF. Written as DNA, the CDR3 is TGTGCCAGCAGTGTAATGGGAACGGCGGAGACCCAGTACTTC.

This clonotype was detected ten times or more. The rearrangement uses TRBV3-1 and TRBJ2-7, with no clear D. The germline CDR1 and CDR2 sequences are LGHDT and YNNKEL (reference sequence). V gave up 4 bases and J gave up 3 bases, with 7 bases separating them. This CDR3 is 12 amino acids long. CDR3 in amino acids: CASSRSIYEQYF. The CDR3 coding sequence is TGTGCCAGCAGCCGATCCATCTACGAGCAGTACTTC.

This clonotype appeared many times. J is TRBJ2-7 and V is TRBV24-1; 7 positions match TRBD1. This CDR3 has 15 amino acids. Germline assignment: CDR1 KGHDR and CDR2 SFDVKD. Trimming took 5 bases from V and 2 from J; bases not matched to a gene: 8. The CDR3 DNA sequence: TGTGCCACCAGTGGGAGAGGCCAGGGGGCCTACGAGCAGTACTTC. This encodes CATSGRGQGAYEQYF.